These 14 T cell receptor beta chains were sequenced from one sample in a study of blood T cell repertoires in COVID-19. TCRdb's table, derived via immunoSEQ multiplex PCR, lists solely in-frame clones and lacks some. The data contain approximately 300,000 clones, 80% to 90% of them singletons. Sample: peripheral blood. These receptors were collected from a man aged 18-30 years who had recovered from COVID-19.

The CDR3 protein is CASSFKVGGLAGNEQFF. The CDR3 coding sequence is TGTGCCAGCAGCTTTAAGGTGGGAGGACTAGCTGGCAATGAGCAGTTCTTC. V is TRBV7-9 and J is TRBJ2-1; 8 positions match TRBD2. Trimming removed 3 bases from V and 6 bases from J; junction bases left unmatched: 13. The V gene's germline CDR1 is SEHNR and CDR2 FQNEAQ (reference sequence). The length of the CDR3 is 17 residues.

The V and J genes are TRBV7-8 and TRBJ2-7; TRBD1 agrees at 8 bases. CDR1 is SGHVS and CDR2 is FQNEAQ in the germline V gene. The CDR3 is 14 residues long. The J segment lost 2 bases and the V segment lost 3 bases, leaving 3 bases of the junction unmatched. CDR3 sequence reads: CASSFRGQAYEQYF. The CDR3 DNA reads TGTGCCAGCAGCTTCAGGGGGCAGGCCTACGAGCAGTACTTC.

The J gene is TRBJ1-2, the V gene TRBV6-5; 8 nucleotides line up with TRBD1. CDR1 is MNHEY and CDR2 is SVGAGI in the germline V gene. The CDR3 totals 14 residues. The ends lost 0 bases at V and 4 bases at J; junction bases unmatched: 1. The CDR3, as DNA: TGTGCCAGCAGTTACTCTCAGGGGGCCTATGGCTACACCTTC. This sequence encodes CASSYSQGAYGYTF.

The rearrangement uses TRBV7-3 and TRBJ2-3; D is unclear. The CDR3 has 13 amino acids. The V gene lost 5 bases and the J gene lost 1 base, with 7 bases spanning the gap. Germline-derived CDR1 and CDR2 are SGHTA and FQGTGA. The CDR3 loop reads CASSLLRTDTQYF. The CDR3 DNA follows: TGTGCCAGCAGCCTTCTTCGCACAGATACGCAGTATTTT. The complete variable domain, with remaining parts taken from reference TRBV7-3 and TRBJ2-3, reads GAGVSQTPSNKVTEKGKYVELRCDPISGHTALYWYRQSLGQGPEFLIYFQGTGAADDSGLPNDRFFAVRPEGSVSTLKIQRTERGDSAVYLCASSLLRTDTQYFGPGTRLTVL.

The genes are TRBV18 and TRBJ1-3; TRBD1 aligns across 7 bases. Germline V gene data show CDR1 as KGHSH and CDR2 as LQKENI. The CDR3 spans 17 residues. V trimming: 3 bases; J trimming: 0 bases; junction bases outside the gene matches: 8. Here the CDR3 DNA reads TGTGCCAGCTCACCTATACCGGGACAGATCTCTGGAAACACCATATATTTT. Protein product: CASSPIPGQISGNTIYF.

The genes are TRBV2 and TRBJ1-1; the match to TRBD1 covers 7 bases. Germline trimming cut 1 base from V and 5 bases from J; bases unmatched to any gene: 7. The CDR3 sequence is 15 residues long. Looked up from germline, CDR1 is SNHLY and CDR2 is FYNNEI. CDR3 protein: CASSEGGTAGTEAFF. As DNA, the CDR3 is TGTGCCAGCAGTGAAGGGGGGACAGCAGGAACTGAAGCTTTCTTT. Complete variable domain (other parts from reference TRBV2 and TRBJ1-1): EPEVTQTPSHQVTQMGQEVILRCVPISNHLYFYWYRQILGQKVEFLVSFYNNEISEKSEIFDDQFSVERPDGSNFTLKIRSTKLEDSAMYFCASSEGGTAGTEAFFGQGTRLTVV.

V is TRBV2 and J is TRBJ1-1; unclear D gene. The germline V gene has CDR1 SNHLY and CDR2 FYNNEI. V lost 5 bases, J lost 0 bases, and 16 bases lay in between. This CDR3 has 16 residues. The CDR3 nucleotides are TGTGCCAGCAGTCCGCGTGACCAGGAATTGAACACTGAAGCTTTCTTT. It yields the protein CASSPRDQELNTEAFF.

The rearrangement uses TRBV7-2 and TRBJ1-1, with a tentative D call TRBD1 (6 bases). Germline V gene sequence: CDR1 SGHTA, CDR2 FQGNSA. This CDR3 spans 13 amino acids. The V and J ends lost 1 base and 11 bases respectively, with 14 bases between them. In nucleotides, the CDR3 is TGTGCCAGCAGCTTAGATACAGGGTCCGTGGCTTTCTTT. Its protein is CASSLDTGSVAFF.

CDR3 DNA: TGTGCCAGCTCACCACCCCTGACCGGGAGAGATACGCAGTATTTT. The encoded protein is CASSPPLTGRDTQYF. The V and J genes are TRBV18 and TRBJ2-3, with a weak D call TRBD2 (6 bases). V was clipped by 0 bases and J by 5 bases, with 12 bases between them. The germline CDR1 and CDR2 sequences are KGHSH and LQKENI. This CDR3 contains 15 residues.

The V gene is TRBV7-6, the J gene TRBJ1-3; 8 nucleotides line up with TRBD1. Germline V gives CDR1 SGHVS, CDR2 FNYEAQ. With V trimmed by 4 bases and J by 1 base, 15 bases remained unmatched. There are 19 residues in the CDR3. CDR3 coding DNA: TGTGCCAGCAGCTCACAAGGGACAGGCCCTTCCAAGTCTGGAAACACCATATATTTT. Its protein is CASSSQGTGPSKSGNTIYF.

This chain uses TRBV5-1 with TRBJ2-1; 7 bases line up with TRBD2. CDR3 size: 15 residues. The germline CDR1 and CDR2 sequences are SGHRS and YFSETQ. J gave up 6 bases and V 2 bases, and 8 bases lay outside the gene matches. The CDR3 nucleotides read TGCGCCAGCAGCTTTCTCTGGGAGGGCGGCAATGAGCAGTTCTTC. Translated: CASSFLWEGGNEQFF.

The V call is TRBV7-2, the J call TRBJ1-1; tentative D call: TRBD1 (6 bases). Germline loops: CDR1 SGHTA, CDR2 FQGNSA. The CDR3 extends over 13 amino acids. Trimming took 4 bases from V and 6 from J, leaving 12 bases between them. CDR3 sequence reads: CASSSPGDPEAFF. CDR3 bases: TGTGCCAGCAGCTCACCAGGGGACCCTGAAGCTTTCTTT.

This chain uses TRBV2 with TRBJ2-5, with TRBD2 identical over 13 bases. Germline-derived CDR1 and CDR2 are SNHLY and FYNNEI. The CDR3 extends over 15 amino acids. V lost 5 bases, J lost 2 bases, and 2 bases stayed unmatched. Here the CDR3 DNA reads TGTGCCAGCAGTAGACTAGCGGGAGGTCAAGAGACCCAGTACTTC. Translating gives CASSRLAGGQETQYF.

The V gene is TRBV27, the J gene TRBJ1-5; D unclear. The V gene's germline CDR1 is MNHEY and CDR2 SMNVEV (reference sequence). Between the trimmed V and J ends, which lost 6 bases and 9 bases, there was a span of 15 bases. CDR3 length equals 13 residues. The CDR3 DNA reads as TGTGCCAGCAGCCCGAGCCGGGAACGGCCCCAGCATTTT. Translation: CASSPSRERPQHF.